The 17 T cell receptor beta chains below come from one sample, sequenced in a study of blood T cell repertoires in COVID-19. Data came from immunoSEQ multiplex PCR; TCRdb stores just in-frame clones and leaves some out. This table has 180,000 or so clones, roughly 85% appearing once. Sequenced material: peripheral blood. All receptors come from a woman aged 60 to 75 with acute or convalescent COVID-19.

This clone was seen a single time. The gene calls are TRBV3-1 (or the pseudogene TRBV3-2) and TRBJ2-1; D not resolved. Trimming pared 3 bases from V and 9 bases from J, leaving 9 bases between. CDR3 size: 12 residues. CDR1 and CDR2 from the germline V gene are LGHDT and YNNKEL (reference sequence). In DNA, the CDR3 is TGTGCCAGCAGCCAGATCGCGCCTGAGCAGTTCTTC. Its protein is CASSQIAPEQFF.

The chain is built from TRBV4-1 and TRBJ2-3; D ambiguous. Germline loops: CDR1 MGHRA, CDR2 YSYEKL. Trimming stripped 0 bases from V and 2 bases from J, with 15 bases between. CDR3 length: 17 amino acids. CDR3 DNA sequence: TGCGCCAGCAGCCAAGATGGGCCTGACCTACTCACAGATACGCAGTATTTT. It encodes CASSQDGPDLLTDTQYF.

This rearrangement joins TRBV7-9 to TRBJ1-6, with 8 bases that match TRBD1. Per the germline V gene, CDR1 is SEHNR and CDR2 is FQNEAQ (reference sequence). J gave up 3 bases and V 4 bases, and 2 bases lay outside the gene matches. The CDR3 has 15 residues. The CDR3 sequence: CASSSQGGYNSPLHF. The CDR3 DNA reads TGTGCCAGCAGCTCACAGGGGGGCTATAATTCACCCCTCCACTTT. Filled out from reference TRBV7-9 and TRBJ1-6, the complete variable domain reads DTGVSQNPRHKITKRGQNVTFRCDPISEHNRLYWYRQTLGQGPEFLTYFQNEAQLEKSRLLSDRFSAERPKGSFSTLEIQRTEQGDSAMYLCASSSQGGYNSPLHFGNGTRLTVT.

This clone was recorded only once. The chain employs TRBV3-1 (or the pseudogene TRBV3-2) and TRBJ2-7, with a tentative D call TRBD2 (5 bases). Trimming took 2 bases from V and 6 from J, leaving 17 bases between them. The germline CDR1 and CDR2 sequences are LGHDT and YNNKEL (reference sequence). The CDR3 runs to 15 residues. The CDR3 bases are TGTGCCAGCAGCCAAAATTTTGGGCGGGTGGTCGAGCAGTACGTC. This encodes CASSQNFGRVVEQYV.

This chain connects TRBV19 to TRBJ1-1; TRBD1 agrees at 7 bases. This CDR3 has 16 residues. J gave up 5 bases and V 8 bases, and 17 bases lay outside the gene matches. Germline V lookup: CDR1 LNHDA, CDR2 SQIVND (reference sequence). CDR3 in DNA: TGTGCCAGTCGGGAATCTATGGGACAGAAAAGGACTGAAGCTTTCTTT. This sequence encodes CASRESMGQKRTEAFF.

The rearrangement joins TRBV7-2 to TRBJ1-4, with D uncertain. The CDR3 is 14 amino acids. The V end lost 5 bases, the J end lost 8 bases, and 15 bases lay between the germline ends. The germline CDR1 and CDR2 sequences are SGHTA and FQGNSA. CDR3 amino acids: CASSVDGRGEKLFF. The DNA for the CDR3 is TGTGCCAGCAGCGTAGATGGGCGTGGGGAAAAACTGTTTTTT.

CDR3 loop: CASGYSEKLFF. CDR3 sequence (DNA): TGTGCCAGCGGATACAGTGAAAAACTGTTTTTT. The gene calls are TRBV12-3 or TRBV12-4 and TRBJ1-4, with D hard to call. Trimming shortened V by 8 bases and J by 7 bases, and 8 bases separated the two germline ends. The CDR3 contains 11 residues.

The chain joins TRBV4-1 to TRBJ2-1; 7 bases fit TRBD1. This CDR3 contains 14 residues. Germline loops: CDR1 MGHRA, CDR2 YSYEKL. V lost 4 bases, J lost 9 bases, and 9 bases stayed unmatched. DNA of the CDR3: TGCGCCAGCAGCCTCGGGACAGTGGGAACTGAGCAGTTCTTC. Its protein product is CASSLGTVGTEQFF.

This CDR3 is CASSRNSEGTNEKLFF. CDR3 DNA: TGCGCCAGCAGTAGGAACTCTGAGGGAACTAATGAAAAACTGTTTTTT. The rearrangement joins TRBV5-1 to TRBJ1-4; no firm D call. The V gene lost 5 bases and the J gene lost 1 base, with 15 bases spanning the gap. The CDR3 runs to 16 residues. In germline, CDR1 is SGHRS, CDR2 YFSETQ.

The chain employs TRBV6-6 and TRBJ1-5; a possible D gene is TRBD1 (6 bases). CDR3 length equals 13 residues. Germline values: CDR1 MNHNY, CDR2 SVGAGI (reference sequence). V lost 6 bases and J 5 bases, leaving 11 bases between the germline ends. As DNA, the CDR3 is TGTGCCAGCAGACTAGGGGGAGATCAGCCCCAGCATTTT. Amino acids: CASRLGGDQPQHF.

The V and J genes are TRBV27 and TRBJ1-6, with TRBD1 matching over 7 bases. CDR1 is MNHEY, CDR2 SMNVEV, per germline (reference sequence). The CDR3 sequence is 16 residues long. The ends lost 5 bases at V and 7 bases at J; junction bases unmatched: 11. CDR3 loop: CASSPSWTGLNSPLHF. CDR3 bases: TGTGCCAGCAGTCCGTCCTGGACAGGTTTAAATTCACCCCTCCACTTT.

The genes are TRBV21-1 and TRBJ1-5; no DNA check was done on the table's D call, TRBD1. TRBV21-1 is labeled a pseudogene. The CDR3 has 12 residues. CDR3 DNA: TGTGCCAGCAGCACACAGGATCAGCCCCAGCATTTT. Protein sequence: CASSTQDQPQHF.

The J gene is TRBJ2-2, the V gene TRBV5-1, with D unclear. CDR1 SGHRS and CDR2 YFSETQ come from the germline V gene. The CDR3 has 14 residues. Trimming shortened V by 9 bases and J by 8 bases, and 20 bases separated the two germline ends. As DNA, the CDR3 is TGCGCCACCAAAAGTCTCCACGACGGGGGGGAGCTGTTTTTT. Translating gives CATKSLHDGGELFF.

The V call is TRBV5-4, the J call TRBJ2-7, with TRBD2 identical over 14 bases. V was pared by 4 bases and J by 6 bases, with 9 bases of the junction left unmatched. CDR3 length equals 16 residues. Germline V gene data show CDR1 as SGHNT and CDR2 as YYREEE (reference sequence). The CDR3 DNA is TGTGCCAGCAGCCGCGGACTAGCGGGAGGAGGATCCGAGCAGTACTTC. It translates to CASSRGLAGGGSEQYF. The full variable domain, its missing parts supplied by reference TRBV5-4 and TRBJ2-7, is ETGVTQSPTHLIKTRGQQVTLRCSSQSGHNTVSWYQQALGQGPQFIFQYYREEENGRGNFPPRFSGLQFPNYSSELNVNALELDDSALYLCASSRGLAGGGSEQYFGPGTRLTVT.

The rearrangement links TRBV5-1 to TRBJ2-3, with 9 bases matching TRBD1. CDR3 length equals 16 residues. V shed 0 bases and J 2 bases; nucleotides not matched to a gene: 4. Germline-derived CDR1 and CDR2 are SGHRS and YFSETQ. CDR3 DNA sequence: TGCGCCAGCAGCTTGGAAGGACAGGGGTACACAGATACGCAGTATTTT. Translation gives CASSLEGQGYTDTQYF. Looking up the rest from reference TRBV5-1 and TRBJ2-3 gives the full variable domain: KAGVTQTPRYLIKTRGQQVTLSCSPISGHRSVSWYQQTPGQGLQFLFEYFSETQRNKGNFPGRFSGRQFSNSRSEMNVSTLELGDSALYLCASSLEGQGYTDTQYFGPGTRLTVL.

The chain joins TRBV3-1 (or the pseudogene TRBV3-2) to TRBJ2-5, with 10 bases matching TRBD2. CDR1 is LGHDT, CDR2 YNNKEL, per germline (reference sequence). The CDR3 runs 16 residues. The J segment lost 5 bases and the V segment lost 5 bases, leaving 11 bases of the junction unmatched. The CDR3 DNA sequence: TGTGCCAGCAGCGACGCAACCCTAGCGGGAGTGGAGACCCAGTACTTC. It specifies CASSDATLAGVETQYF.

The gene calls are TRBV19 and TRBJ1-2; D unclear. The germline V gene encodes CDR1 LNHDA and CDR2 SQIVND (reference sequence). The CDR3 has 14 amino acids. V lost 6 bases and J lost 7, with 18 bases in between. CDR3 protein: CASSFGQLGSGYTF. For the CDR3, the DNA is TGTGCCAGTAGCTTCGGGCAGTTAGGGAGTGGCTACACCTTC.